This TCR beta chain emerged from a study of CXCR3-negative and CXCR3-positive naive CD8 T cells. With UMI labels, 5' RACE was used to prepare the TRB cDNA libraries. TCRdb re-called the 5' RACE reads, yielding one record per CDR3 amino acid sequence without DNA. This listing includes just over 40,000 distinct CDR3 sequences. This CDR3 region has 14 residues. CDR1 and CDR2 (germline): SGHVS, FQNEAQ. The chain recombines TRBV7-8 with TRBJ2-1; TCRdb's D gene call, TRBD2, goes unchecked for lack of DNA. This clonotype originated in a human donor in good health. Some clones in this sample may be carry-over from other donors' samples. The specimen sequenced was naive CXCR3- CD8+ T cells from blood. The subset was: CD45RO-CCR7+CD27+CD95- naive CD8+ T cells lacking CXCR3 (TNR3-). The CDR3 loop is CASSFGLAHNEQFF. The full variable domain, rest sourced from reference TRBV7-8 and TRBJ2-1, is GAGVSQSPRYKVAKRGQDVALRCDPISGHVSLFWYQQALGQGPEFLTYFQNEAQLDKSGLPSDRFFAERPEGSVSTLKIQRTQQEDSAVYLCASSFGLAHNEQFFGPGTRLTVL.